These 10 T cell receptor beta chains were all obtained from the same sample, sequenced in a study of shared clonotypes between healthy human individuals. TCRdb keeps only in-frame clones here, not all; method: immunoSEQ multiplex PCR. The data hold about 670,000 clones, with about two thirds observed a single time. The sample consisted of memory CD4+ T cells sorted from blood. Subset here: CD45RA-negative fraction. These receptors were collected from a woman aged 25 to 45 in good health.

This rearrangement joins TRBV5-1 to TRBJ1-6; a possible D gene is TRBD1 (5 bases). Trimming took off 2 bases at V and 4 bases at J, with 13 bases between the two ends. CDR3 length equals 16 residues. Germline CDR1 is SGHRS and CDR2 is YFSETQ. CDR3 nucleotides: TGCGCCAGCAGCTTCGGGGACGGACTATATAATTCACCCCTCCACTTT. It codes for CASSFGDGLYNSPLHF. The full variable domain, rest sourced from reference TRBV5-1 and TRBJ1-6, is KAGVTQTPRYLIKTRGQQVTLSCSPISGHRSVSWYQQTPGQGLQFLFEYFSETQRNKGNFPGRFSGRQFSNSRSEMNVSTLELGDSALYLCASSFGDGLYNSPLHFGNGTRLTVT.

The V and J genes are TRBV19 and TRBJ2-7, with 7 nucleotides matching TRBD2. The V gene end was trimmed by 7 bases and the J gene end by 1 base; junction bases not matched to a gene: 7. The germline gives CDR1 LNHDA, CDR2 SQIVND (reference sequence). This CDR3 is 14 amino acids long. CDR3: CASTLAAGSYEQYF. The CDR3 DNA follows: TGTGCCAGTACCCTAGCGGCAGGATCCTACGAGCAGTACTTC. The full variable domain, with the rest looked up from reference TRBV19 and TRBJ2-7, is DGGITQSPKYLFRKEGQNVTLSCEQNLNHDAMYWYRQDPGQGLRLIYYSQIVNDFQKGDIAEGYSVSREKKESFPLTVTSAQKNPTAFYLCASTLAAGSYEQYFGPGTRLTVT.

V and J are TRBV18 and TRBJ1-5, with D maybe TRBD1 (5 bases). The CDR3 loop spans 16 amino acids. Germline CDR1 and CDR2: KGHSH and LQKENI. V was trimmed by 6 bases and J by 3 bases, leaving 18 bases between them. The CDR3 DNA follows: TGTGCCAGCTCTCCAAGGACCGGGACCGCCAATCAGCCCCAGCATTTT. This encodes CASSPRTGTANQPQHF.

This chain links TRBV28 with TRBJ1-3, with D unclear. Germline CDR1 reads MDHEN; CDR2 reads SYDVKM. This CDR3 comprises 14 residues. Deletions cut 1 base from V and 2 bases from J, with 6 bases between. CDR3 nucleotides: TGTGCCAGCAGTTTATATGGCGCTGGAAACACCATATATTTT. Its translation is CASSLYGAGNTIYF.

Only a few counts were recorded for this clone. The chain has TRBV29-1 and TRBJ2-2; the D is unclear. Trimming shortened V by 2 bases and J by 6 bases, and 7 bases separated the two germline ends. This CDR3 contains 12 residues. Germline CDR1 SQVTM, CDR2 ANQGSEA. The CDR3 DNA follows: TGCAGCGTTGAACGGTGGGCCGGGGAGCTGTTTTTT. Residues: CSVERWAGELFF.

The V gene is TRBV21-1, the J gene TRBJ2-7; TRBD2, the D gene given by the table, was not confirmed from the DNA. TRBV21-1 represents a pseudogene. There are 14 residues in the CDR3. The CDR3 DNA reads TGTGCCAGCAGCAAAATCCGGGTACCCTACGAGCAGTACTTC. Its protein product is CASSKIRVPYEQYF.

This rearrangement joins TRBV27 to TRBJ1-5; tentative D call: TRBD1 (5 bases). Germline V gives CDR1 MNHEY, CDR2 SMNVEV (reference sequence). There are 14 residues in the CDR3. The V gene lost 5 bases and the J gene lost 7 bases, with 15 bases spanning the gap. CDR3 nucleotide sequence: TGTGCCAGCAGTCCGGGGCCCATCAGCCAGCCCCAGCATTTT. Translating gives CASSPGPISQPQHF.

The CDR3: CASSGTQYGYTF. In DNA form, the CDR3 reads TGTGCCAGCAGTGGAACCCAGTATGGCTACACCTTC. This chain joins TRBV6-1 and TRBJ1-2; unclear D gene. CDR3 length: 12 residues. Looked up from germline, CDR1 is MNHNS and CDR2 is SASEGT. V dropped 4 bases and J dropped 5 bases, with 8 bases sitting between them.

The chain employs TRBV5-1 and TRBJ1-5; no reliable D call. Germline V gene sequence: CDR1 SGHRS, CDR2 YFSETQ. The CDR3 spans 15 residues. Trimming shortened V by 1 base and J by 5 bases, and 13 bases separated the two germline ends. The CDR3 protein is CASSLWPANDQPQHF. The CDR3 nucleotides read TGCGCCAGCAGCTTGTGGCCGGCCAACGATCAGCCCCAGCATTTT.

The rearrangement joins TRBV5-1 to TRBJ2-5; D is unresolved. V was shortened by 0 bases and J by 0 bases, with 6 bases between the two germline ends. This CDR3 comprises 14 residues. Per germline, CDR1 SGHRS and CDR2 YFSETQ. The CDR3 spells CASSLGSYQETQYF. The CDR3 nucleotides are TGCGCCAGCAGCTTGGGGTCTTACCAAGAGACCCAGTACTTC.